The clone carrying this T cell receptor beta chain was counted between two and nine times. Its target is not known. Collection occurred without any documented infections or immune events in donors. This table comes from immunoSEQ multiplex PCR, and its TCRdb copy is limited to in-frame clones, with some not included. The sample holds 75,000 to 95,000 clones; around 90% are singletons and the top ten take around 7%. The sample originates from a study of identifying expanded T cells in peripheral blood. Study outcomes and limitations: Approximately two-week clone count variance significantly increased as total template count grew. Over two and four weeks, about 15 and 18 clones changed, versus 1.2 between replicates.

This sequence originates from a person aged 18 to 70 in good health. Sequencing was performed on blood.

CDR3 loop: CASSKGPEGYSGNTIYF. The CDR3 DNA is TGTGCCAGCAGTAAAGGCCCTGAAGGGTACTCTGGAAACACCATATATTTT. This chain links TRBV2 with TRBJ1-3; D is undetermined. V was pared by 5 bases and J by 0 bases, with 17 bases between. The CDR3 has 17 amino acids. The V gene's germline CDR1 is SNHLY and CDR2 FYNNEI.